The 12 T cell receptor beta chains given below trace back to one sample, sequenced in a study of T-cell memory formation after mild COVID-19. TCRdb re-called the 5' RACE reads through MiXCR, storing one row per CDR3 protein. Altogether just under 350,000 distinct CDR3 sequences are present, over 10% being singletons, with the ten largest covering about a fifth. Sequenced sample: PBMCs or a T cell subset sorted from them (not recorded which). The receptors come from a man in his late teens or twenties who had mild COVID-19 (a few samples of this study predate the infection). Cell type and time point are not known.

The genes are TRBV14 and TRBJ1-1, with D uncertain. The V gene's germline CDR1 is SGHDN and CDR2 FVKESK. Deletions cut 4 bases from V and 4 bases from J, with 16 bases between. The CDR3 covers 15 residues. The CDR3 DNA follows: TGTGCCAGCAGCCGACGCACAGACGCGGGCACTGAAGCTTTCTTT. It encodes CASSRRTDAGTEAFF.

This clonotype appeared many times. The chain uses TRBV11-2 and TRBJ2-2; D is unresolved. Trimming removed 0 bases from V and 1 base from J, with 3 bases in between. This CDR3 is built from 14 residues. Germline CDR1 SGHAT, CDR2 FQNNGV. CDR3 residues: CASSLEQNTGELFF. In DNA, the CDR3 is TGTGCCAGCAGCTTAGAACAGAACACCGGGGAGCTGTTTTTT. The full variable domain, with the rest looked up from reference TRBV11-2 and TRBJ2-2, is EAGVAQSPRYKIIEKRQSVAFWCNPISGHATLYWYQQILGQGPKLLIQFQNNGVVDDSQLPKDRFSAERLKGVDSTLKIQPAKLEDSAVYLCASSLEQNTGELFFGEGSRLTVL.

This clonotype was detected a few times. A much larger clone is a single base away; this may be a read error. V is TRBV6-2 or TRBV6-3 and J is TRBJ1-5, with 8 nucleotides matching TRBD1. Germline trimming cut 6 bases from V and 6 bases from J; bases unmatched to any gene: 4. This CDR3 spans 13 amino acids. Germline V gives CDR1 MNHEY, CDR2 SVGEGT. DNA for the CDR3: TGTGCCAGCAGCCGACAGGGGACTCAGCCCCAGCATTTT. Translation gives CASSRQGTQPQHF.

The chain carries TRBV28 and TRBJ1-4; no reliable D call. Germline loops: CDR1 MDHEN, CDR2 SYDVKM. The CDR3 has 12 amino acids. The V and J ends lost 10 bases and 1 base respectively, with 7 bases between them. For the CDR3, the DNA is TGTGCCATCAGGTTAACTAATGAAAAACTGTTTTTT. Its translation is CAIRLTNEKLFF. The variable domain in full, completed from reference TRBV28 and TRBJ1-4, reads DVKVTQSSRYLVKRTGEKVFLECVQDMDHENMFWYRQDPGLGLRLIYFSYDVKMKEKGDIPEGYSVSREKKERFSLILESASTNQTSMYLCAIRLTNEKLFFGSGTQLSVL.

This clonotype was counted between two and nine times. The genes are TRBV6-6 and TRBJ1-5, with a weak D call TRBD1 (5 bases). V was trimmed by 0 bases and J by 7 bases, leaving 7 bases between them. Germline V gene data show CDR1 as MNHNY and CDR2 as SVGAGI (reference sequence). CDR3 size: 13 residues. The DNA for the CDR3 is TGTGCCAGCAGTTACTCCGGGGCGCAGCCCCAGCATTTT. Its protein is CASSYSGAQPQHF.

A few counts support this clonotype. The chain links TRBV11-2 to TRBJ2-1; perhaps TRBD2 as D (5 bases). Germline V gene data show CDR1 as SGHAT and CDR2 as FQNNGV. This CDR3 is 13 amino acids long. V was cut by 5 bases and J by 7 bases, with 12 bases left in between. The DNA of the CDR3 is TGTGCCAGCAGCGCAGGCCCGGGGAATGAGCAGTTCTTC. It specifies CASSAGPGNEQFF.

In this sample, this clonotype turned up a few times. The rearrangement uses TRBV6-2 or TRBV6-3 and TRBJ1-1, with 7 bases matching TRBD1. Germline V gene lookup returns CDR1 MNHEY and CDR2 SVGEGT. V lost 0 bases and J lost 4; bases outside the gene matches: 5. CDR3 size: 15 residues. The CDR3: CASSYSRQGLTEAFF. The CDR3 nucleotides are TGTGCCAGCAGTTACTCACGACAGGGTCTCACTGAAGCTTTCTTT.

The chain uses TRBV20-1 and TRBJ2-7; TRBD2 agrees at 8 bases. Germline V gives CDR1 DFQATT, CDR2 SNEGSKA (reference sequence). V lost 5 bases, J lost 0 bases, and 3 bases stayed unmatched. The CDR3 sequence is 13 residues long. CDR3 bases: TGCAGTGCTTTAAGCGGGAGCTCCTACGAGCAGTACGTC. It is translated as CSALSGSSYEQYV.

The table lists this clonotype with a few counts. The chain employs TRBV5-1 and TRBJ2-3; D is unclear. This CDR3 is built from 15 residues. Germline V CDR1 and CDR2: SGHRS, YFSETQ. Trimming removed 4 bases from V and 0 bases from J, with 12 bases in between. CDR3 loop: CASSKGGRSTDTQYF. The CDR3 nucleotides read TGCGCCAGCAGCAAAGGTGGAAGAAGCACAGATACGCAGTATTTT.

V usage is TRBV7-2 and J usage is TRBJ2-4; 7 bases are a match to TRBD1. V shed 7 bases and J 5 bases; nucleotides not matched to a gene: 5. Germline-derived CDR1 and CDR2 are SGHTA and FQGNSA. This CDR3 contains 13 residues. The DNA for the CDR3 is TGTGCCAGCAAGCGCCAGGGGGAAAACATTCAGTACTTC. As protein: CASKRQGENIQYF.

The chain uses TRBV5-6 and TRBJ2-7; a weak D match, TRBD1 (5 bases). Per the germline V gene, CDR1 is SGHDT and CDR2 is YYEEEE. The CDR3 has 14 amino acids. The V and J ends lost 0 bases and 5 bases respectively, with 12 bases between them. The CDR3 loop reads CASSLAGWKDEQYF. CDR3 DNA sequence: TGTGCCAGCAGCTTGGCAGGGTGGAAGGACGAGCAGTACTTC.

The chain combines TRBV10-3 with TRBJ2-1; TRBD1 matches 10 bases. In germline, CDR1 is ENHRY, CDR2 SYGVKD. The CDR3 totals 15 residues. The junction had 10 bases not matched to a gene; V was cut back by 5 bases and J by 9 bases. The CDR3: CAISYGQGGGSEQFF. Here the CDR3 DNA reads TGTGCCATCAGTTACGGACAGGGGGGAGGCAGTGAGCAGTTCTTC.